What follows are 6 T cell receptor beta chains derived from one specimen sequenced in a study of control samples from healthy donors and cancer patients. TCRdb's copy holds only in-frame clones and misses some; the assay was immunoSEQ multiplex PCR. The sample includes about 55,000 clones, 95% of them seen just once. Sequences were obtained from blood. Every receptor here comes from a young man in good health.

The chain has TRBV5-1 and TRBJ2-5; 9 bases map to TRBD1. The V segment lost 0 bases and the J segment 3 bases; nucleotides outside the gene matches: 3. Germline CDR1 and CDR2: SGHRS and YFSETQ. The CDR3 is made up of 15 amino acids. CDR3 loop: CASSLGGTGKETQYF. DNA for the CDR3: TGCGCCAGCAGCTTGGGGGGGACAGGGAAAGAGACCCAGTACTTC.

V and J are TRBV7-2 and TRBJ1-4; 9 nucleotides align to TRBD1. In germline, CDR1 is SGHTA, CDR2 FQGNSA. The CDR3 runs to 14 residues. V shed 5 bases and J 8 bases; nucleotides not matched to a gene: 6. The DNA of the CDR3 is TGTGCCAGCAGCCCAGGACAGGGGAGAGAAAAACTGTTTTTT. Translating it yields CASSPGQGREKLFF.

CDR3 amino acids: CASSDSLRGSETQYF. The DNA of the CDR3 is TGTGCCAGCAGTGATTCCTTGAGGGGTAGCGAGACCCAGTACTTC. The gene calls are TRBV25-1 and TRBJ2-5, with D tentatively TRBD1 or TRBD2 (5 bases each). The CDR3 covers 15 residues. V lost 3 bases, J lost 5 bases, and 16 bases lay in between. Germline CDR1 reads MGHDK; CDR2 reads SYGVNS.

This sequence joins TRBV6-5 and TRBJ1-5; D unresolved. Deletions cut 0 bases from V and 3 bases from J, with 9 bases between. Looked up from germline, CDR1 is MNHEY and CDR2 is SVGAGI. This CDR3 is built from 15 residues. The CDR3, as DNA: TGTGCCAGCAGTTACTCGAAACCGGTCAATCAGCCCCAGCATTTT. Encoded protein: CASSYSKPVNQPQHF.

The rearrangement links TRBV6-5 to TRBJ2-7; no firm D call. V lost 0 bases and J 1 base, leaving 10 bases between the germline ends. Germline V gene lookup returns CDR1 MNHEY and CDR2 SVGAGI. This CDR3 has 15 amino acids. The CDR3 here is CASSYSNGLSYEQYF. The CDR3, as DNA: TGTGCCAGCAGTTACTCGAACGGGCTTTCCTACGAGCAGTACTTC.

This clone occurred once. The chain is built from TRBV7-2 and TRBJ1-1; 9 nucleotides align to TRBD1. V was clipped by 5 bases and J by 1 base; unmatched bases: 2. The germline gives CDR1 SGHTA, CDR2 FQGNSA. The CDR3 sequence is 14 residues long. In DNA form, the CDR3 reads TGTGCCAGCAGCCTGGGACAGGGGAACACTGAAGCTTTCTTT. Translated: CASSLGQGNTEAFF.